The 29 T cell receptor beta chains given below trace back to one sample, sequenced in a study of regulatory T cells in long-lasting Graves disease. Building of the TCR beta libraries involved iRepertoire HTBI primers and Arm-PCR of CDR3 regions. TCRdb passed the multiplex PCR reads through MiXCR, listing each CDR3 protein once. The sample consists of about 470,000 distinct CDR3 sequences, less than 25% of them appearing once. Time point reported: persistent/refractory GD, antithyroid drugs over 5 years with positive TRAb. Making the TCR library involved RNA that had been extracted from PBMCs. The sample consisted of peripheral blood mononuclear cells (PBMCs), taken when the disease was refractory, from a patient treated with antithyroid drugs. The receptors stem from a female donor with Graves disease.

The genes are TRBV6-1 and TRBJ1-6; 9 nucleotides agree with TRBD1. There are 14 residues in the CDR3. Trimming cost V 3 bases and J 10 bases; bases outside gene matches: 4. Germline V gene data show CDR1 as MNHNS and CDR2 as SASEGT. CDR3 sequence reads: CASSDPGQGSPLHF. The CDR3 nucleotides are TGTGCCAGCAGTGATCCGGGACAGGGATCACCCCTCCACTTT.

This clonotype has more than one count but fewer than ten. The CDR3 DNA is TGTGCCAGTAGTATAGATCTGGCAGGCGGTGGCTACACCTTC. This translates into CASSIDLAGGGYTF. The chain uses TRBV19 and TRBJ1-2; D is undetermined. The V end was cut by 0 bases, the J end by 7 bases, with 12 bases between. In germline, CDR1 is LNHDA, CDR2 SQIVND (reference sequence). This CDR3 region has 14 residues.

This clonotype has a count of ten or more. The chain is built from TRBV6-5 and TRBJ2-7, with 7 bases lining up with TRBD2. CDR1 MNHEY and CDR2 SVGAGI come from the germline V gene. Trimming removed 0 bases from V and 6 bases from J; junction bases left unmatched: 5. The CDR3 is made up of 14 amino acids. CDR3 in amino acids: CASSYSGGVSEQYF. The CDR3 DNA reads TGTGCCAGCAGTTACTCGGGGGGGGTAAGCGAGCAGTACTTC.

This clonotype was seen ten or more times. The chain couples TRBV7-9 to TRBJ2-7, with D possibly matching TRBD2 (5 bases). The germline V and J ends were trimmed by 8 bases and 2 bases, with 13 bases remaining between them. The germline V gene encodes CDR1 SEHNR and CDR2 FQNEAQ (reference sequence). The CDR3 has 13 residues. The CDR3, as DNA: TGTGCCAGCGGCGGGCTTTACACCTACGAGCAGTACTTC. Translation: CASGGLYTYEQYF.

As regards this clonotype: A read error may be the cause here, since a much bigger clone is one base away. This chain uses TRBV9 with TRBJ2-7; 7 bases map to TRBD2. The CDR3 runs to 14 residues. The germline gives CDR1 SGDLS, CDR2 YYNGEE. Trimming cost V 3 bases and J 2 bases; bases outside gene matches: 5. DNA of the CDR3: TGTGCCAGCAGCGCGGGACGGGGGGCCTACGAGCAGTACTTC. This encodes CASSAGRGAYEQYF.

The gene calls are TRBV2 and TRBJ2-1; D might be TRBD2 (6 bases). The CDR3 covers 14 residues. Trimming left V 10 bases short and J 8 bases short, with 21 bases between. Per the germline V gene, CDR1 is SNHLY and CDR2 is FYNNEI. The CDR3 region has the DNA TGTGCCACCCTAACGGCTAGCGTTAAGGATGAGCAGTTCTTC. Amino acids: CATLTASVKDEQFF. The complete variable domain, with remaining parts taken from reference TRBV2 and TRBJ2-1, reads EPEVTQTPSHQVTQMGQEVILRCVPISNHLYFYWYRQILGQKVEFLVSFYNNEISEKSEIFDDQFSVERPDGSNFTLKIRSTKLEDSAMYFCATLTASVKDEQFFGPGTRLTVL.

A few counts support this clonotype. The CDR3 region has the DNA TGTGCCAGCAGCATGGGGATTTACAATGAGCAGTTCTTC. It yields the protein CASSMGIYNEQFF. The chain has TRBV7-2 and TRBJ2-1, with D unclear. The CDR3 contains 13 residues. Germline V gene sequence: CDR1 SGHTA, CDR2 FQGNSA. V lost 5 bases, J lost 4 bases, and 9 bases lay in between.

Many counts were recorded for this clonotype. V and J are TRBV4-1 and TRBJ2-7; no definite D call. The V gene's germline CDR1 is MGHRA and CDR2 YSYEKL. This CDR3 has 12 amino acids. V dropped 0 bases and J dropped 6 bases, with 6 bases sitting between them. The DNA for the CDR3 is TGCGCCAGCAGCCAAGACGGTCTCGAGCAGTACTTC. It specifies CASSQDGLEQYF.

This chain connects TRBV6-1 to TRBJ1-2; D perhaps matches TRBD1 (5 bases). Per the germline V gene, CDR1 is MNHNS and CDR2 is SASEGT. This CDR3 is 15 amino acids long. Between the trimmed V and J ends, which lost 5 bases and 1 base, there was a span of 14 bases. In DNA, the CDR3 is TGTGCCAGCAGTCCCCGGGGGAGTCTTAACTATGGCTACACCTTC. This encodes CASSPRGSLNYGYTF.

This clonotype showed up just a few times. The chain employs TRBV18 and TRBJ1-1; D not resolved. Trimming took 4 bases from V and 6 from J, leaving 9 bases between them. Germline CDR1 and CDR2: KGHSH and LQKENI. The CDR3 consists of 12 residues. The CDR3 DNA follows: TGTGCCAGCTCACGACCCGGGGCTGAAGCTTTCTTT. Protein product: CASSRPGAEAFF.

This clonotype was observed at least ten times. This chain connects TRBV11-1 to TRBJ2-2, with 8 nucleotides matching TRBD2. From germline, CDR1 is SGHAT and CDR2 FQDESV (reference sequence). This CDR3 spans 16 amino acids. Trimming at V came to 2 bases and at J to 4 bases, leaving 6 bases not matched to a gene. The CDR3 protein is CASSLFSGKGTGELFF. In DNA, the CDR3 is TGTGCCAGCAGCTTATTTAGCGGGAAGGGCACCGGGGAGCTGTTTTTT.

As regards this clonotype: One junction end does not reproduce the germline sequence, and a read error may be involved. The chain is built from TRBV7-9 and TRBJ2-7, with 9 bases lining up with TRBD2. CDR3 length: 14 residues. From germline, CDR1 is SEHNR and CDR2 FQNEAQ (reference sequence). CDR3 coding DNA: TGTACCAGCAGCTTAGCGGGAGTGGCCTACGAGCAGTACTTC. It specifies CTSSLAGVAYEQYF.

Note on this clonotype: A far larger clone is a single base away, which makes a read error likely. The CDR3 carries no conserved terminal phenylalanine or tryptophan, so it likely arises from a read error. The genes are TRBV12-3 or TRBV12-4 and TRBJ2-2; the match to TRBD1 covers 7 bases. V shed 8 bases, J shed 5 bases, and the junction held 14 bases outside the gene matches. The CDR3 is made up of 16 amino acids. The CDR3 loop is CASSPPDRVGTGELFS. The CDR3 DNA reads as TGTGCCAGCTCACCACCCGACAGGGTTGGGACCGGGGAGCTGTTTTCT.

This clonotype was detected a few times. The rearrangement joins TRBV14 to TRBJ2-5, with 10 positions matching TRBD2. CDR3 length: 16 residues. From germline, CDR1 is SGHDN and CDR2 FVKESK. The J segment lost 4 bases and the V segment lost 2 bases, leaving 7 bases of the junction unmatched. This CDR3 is CASSQLAGATGETQYF. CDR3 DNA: TGTGCCAGCAGCCAACTAGCGGGAGCAACGGGAGAGACCCAGTACTTC.

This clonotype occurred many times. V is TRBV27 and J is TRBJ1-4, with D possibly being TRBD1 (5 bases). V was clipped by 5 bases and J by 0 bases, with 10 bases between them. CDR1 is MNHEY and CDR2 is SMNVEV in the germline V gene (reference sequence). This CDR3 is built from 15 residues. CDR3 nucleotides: TGTGCCAGCAGTCTGGGGGTTGCAACTAATGAAAAACTGTTTTTT. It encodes CASSLGVATNEKLFF.

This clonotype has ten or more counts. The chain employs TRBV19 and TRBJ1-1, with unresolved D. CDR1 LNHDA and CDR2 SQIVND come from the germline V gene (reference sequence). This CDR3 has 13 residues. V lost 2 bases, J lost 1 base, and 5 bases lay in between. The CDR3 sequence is CASSISPNTEAFF. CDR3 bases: TGTGCCAGTAGTATAAGTCCGAACACTGAAGCTTTCTTT.

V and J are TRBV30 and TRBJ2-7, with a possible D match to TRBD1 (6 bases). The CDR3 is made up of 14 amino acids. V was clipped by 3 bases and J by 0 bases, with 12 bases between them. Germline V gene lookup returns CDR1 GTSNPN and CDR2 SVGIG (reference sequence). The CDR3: CAWRTGPFSYEQYF. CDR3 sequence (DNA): TGTGCCTGGAGGACAGGCCCCTTCTCCTACGAGCAGTACTTC.

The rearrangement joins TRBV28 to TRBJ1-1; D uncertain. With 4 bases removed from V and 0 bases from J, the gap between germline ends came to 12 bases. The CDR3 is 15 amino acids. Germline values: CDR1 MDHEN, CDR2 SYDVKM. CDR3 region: CASSSLGQMNTEAFF. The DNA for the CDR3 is TGTGCCAGCAGTTCCCTCGGGCAGATGAACACTGAAGCTTTCTTT.

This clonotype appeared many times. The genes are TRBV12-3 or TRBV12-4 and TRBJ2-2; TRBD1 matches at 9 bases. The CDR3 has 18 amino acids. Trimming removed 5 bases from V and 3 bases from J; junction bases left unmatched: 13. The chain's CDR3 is CASSLRTGAQLYTGELFF. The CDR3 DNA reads TGTGCCAGCAGTCTCCGGACAGGGGCCCAGCTTTACACCGGGGAGCTGTTTTTT.

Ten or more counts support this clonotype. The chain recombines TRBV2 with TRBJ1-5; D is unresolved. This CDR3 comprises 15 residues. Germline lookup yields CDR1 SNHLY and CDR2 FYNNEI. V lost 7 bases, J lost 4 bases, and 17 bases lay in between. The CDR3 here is CASTERVEGNQPQHF. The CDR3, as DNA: TGTGCCAGCACCGAGAGGGTTGAGGGAAATCAGCCCCAGCATTTT. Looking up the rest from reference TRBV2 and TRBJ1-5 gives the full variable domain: EPEVTQTPSHQVTQMGQEVILRCVPISNHLYFYWYRQILGQKVEFLVSFYNNEISEKSEIFDDQFSVERPDGSNFTLKIRSTKLEDSAMYFCASTERVEGNQPQHFGDGTRLSIL.

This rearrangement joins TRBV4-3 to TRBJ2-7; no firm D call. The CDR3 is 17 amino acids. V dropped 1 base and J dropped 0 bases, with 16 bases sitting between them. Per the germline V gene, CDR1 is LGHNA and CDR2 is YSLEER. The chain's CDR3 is CASSQVQGLQSSYEQYF. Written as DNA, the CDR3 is TGCGCCAGCAGCCAAGTACAAGGGCTCCAAAGCTCCTACGAGCAGTACTTC.

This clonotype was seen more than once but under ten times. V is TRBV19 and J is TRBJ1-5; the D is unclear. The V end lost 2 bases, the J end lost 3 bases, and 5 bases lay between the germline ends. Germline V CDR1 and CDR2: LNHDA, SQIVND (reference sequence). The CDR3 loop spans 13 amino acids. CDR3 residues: CASSISINQPQHF. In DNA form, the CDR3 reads TGTGCCAGTAGTATATCTATCAATCAGCCCCAGCATTTT.

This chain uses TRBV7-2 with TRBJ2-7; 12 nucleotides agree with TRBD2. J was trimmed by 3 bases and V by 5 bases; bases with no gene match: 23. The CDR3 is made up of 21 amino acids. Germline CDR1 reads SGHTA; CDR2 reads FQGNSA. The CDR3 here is CASSLSGGVFRTSGTNYEQYF. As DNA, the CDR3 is TGTGCCAGCAGCCTTAGTGGGGGGGTTTTCCGGACTAGCGGGACCAACTACGAGCAGTACTTC. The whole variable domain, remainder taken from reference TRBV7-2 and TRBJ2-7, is GAGVSQSPSNKVTEKGKDVELRCDPISGHTALYWYRQSLGQGLEFLIYFQGNSAPDKSGLPSDRFSAERTGGSVSTLTIQRTQQEDSAVYLCASSLSGGVFRTSGTNYEQYFGPGTRLTVT.

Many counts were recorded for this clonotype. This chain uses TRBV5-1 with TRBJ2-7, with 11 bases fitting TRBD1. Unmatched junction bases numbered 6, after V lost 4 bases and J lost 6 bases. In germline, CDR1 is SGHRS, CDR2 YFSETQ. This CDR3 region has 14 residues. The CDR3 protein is CASSPSGTGGEQYF. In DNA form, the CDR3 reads TGCGCCAGCAGCCCCTCCGGGACAGGGGGCGAGCAGTACTTC. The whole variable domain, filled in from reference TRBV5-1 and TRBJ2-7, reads KAGVTQTPRYLIKTRGQQVTLSCSPISGHRSVSWYQQTPGQGLQFLFEYFSETQRNKGNFPGRFSGRQFSNSRSEMNVSTLELGDSALYLCASSPSGTGGEQYFGPGTRLTVT.

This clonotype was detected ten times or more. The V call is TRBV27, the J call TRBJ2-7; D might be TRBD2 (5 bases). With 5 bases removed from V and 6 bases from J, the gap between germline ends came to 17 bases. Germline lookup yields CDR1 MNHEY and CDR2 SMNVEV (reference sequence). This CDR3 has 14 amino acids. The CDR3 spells CASSPLAEAVEQYF. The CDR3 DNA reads TGTGCCAGCAGTCCCCTGGCCGAAGCGGTCGAGCAGTACTTC.

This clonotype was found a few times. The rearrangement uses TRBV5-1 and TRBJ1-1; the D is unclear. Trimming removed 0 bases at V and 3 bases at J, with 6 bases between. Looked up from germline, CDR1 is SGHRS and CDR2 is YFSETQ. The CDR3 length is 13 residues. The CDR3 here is CASSLEPHTEAFF. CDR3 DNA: TGCGCCAGCAGCTTGGAACCCCACACTGAAGCTTTCTTT. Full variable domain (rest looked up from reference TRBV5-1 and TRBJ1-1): KAGVTQTPRYLIKTRGQQVTLSCSPISGHRSVSWYQQTPGQGLQFLFEYFSETQRNKGNFPGRFSGRQFSNSRSEMNVSTLELGDSALYLCASSLEPHTEAFFGQGTRLTVV.

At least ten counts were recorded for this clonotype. The CDR3 DNA reads TGCGCCAGCAGCCTGATGACAGGGCTGAACACTGAAGCTTTCTTT. It is translated as CASSLMTGLNTEAFF. The chain carries TRBV5-1 and TRBJ1-1; 7 nucleotides line up with TRBD1. V lost 4 bases and J lost 0; bases outside the gene matches: 6. There are 15 residues in the CDR3. The germline V gene has CDR1 SGHRS and CDR2 YFSETQ.

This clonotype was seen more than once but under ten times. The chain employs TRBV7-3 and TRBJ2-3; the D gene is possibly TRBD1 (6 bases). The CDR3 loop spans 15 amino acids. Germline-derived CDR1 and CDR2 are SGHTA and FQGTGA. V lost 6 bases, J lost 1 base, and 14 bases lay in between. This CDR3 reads CASSPDRTRTDTQYF. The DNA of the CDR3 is TGTGCCAGCAGTCCCGACAGGACCCGCACAGATACGCAGTATTTT.

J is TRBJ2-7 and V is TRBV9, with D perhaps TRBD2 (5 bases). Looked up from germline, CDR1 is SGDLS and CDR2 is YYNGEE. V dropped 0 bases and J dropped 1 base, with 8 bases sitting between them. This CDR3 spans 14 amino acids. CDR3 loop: CASSVEPGSYEQYF. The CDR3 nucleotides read TGTGCCAGCAGCGTAGAGCCGGGATCCTACGAGCAGTACTTC.